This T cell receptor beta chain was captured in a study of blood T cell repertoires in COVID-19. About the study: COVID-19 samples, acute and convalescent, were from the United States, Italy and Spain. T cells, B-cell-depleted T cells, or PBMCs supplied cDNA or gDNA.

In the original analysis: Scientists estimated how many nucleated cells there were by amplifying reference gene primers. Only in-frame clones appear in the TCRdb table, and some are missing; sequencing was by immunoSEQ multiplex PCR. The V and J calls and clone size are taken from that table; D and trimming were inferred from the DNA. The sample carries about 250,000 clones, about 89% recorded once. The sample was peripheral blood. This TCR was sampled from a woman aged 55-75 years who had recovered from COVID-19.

CDR3 coding DNA: TGCAGTGCAACAATGGGCCCTGAAGCTTTCTTT. Its protein is CSATMGPEAFF. J is TRBJ1-1 and V is TRBV20-1; no definite D call. The length of the CDR3 is 11 residues. V lost 6 bases, J lost 6 bases, and 11 bases lay in between. Germline CDR1 reads DFQATT; CDR2 reads SNEGSKA (reference sequence).